Each of the 16 T cell receptor beta chains below was sequenced from the same sample in a study of persistence of HIV-infected CD4 T cells. These receptors' antigens are unknown. The libraries were made with immunoSEQ version 4 in survey mode. Sequenced by immunoSEQ multiplex PCR; TCRdb stores in-frame clones only, minus some. This table has 35,000 to 45,000 clones, roughly 90% appearing once. Cells were stimulated nonspecifically with anti-CD3/anti-CD28 magnetic beads. Responding CD4+ T cells were sorted by upregulation of both CD40 ligand and CD69. The source was CD4+ T cells sorted from PBMCs after approximately 18-hour stimulation, collected from a patient who received antiretroviral therapy. Receptors were obtained from an adult woman with HIV who was CMV-seropositive.

This clone was seen only once. The rearrangement uses TRBV21-1 and TRBJ2-7; the table gives TRBD1 as D, unverified against the DNA. TRBV21-1 is a known pseudogene. The CDR3 is made up of 15 amino acids. In DNA form, the CDR3 reads TGTGCCAGCAGCATAAGCGATAGACAGGACGCCGAGCAGTACGTC. Amino acid sequence: CASSISDRQDAEQYV.

The chain couples TRBV9 to TRBJ2-1; TRBD1 agrees at 7 bases. The V segment lost 3 bases and the J segment 4 bases; nucleotides outside the gene matches: 7. Germline lookup yields CDR1 SGDLS and CDR2 YYNGEE. This CDR3 is 15 amino acids long. The CDR3 DNA follows: TGTGCCAGCAGCGCCGAGGGGGCAGGATACAATGAGCAGTTCTTC. Protein product: CASSAEGAGYNEQFF.

The V and J genes are TRBV7-3 and TRBJ2-3; 7 bases line up with TRBD1. Per germline, CDR1 SGHTA and CDR2 FQGTGA. This CDR3 has 18 amino acids. The V gene end was trimmed by 2 bases and the J gene end by 0 bases; junction bases not matched to a gene: 11. DNA of the CDR3: TGTGCCAGCAGCTTACGAGCGACAGGGATCTTTAGCACAGATACGCAGTATTTT. Translating gives CASSLRATGIFSTDTQYF.

The gene calls are TRBV12-3 or TRBV12-4 and TRBJ1-5; no reliable D call. The CDR3 covers 13 residues. Trimming cost V 6 bases and J 1 base, with 7 bases left between them. The CDR3: CASSLGSNQPQHF. The DNA of the CDR3 is TGTGCCAGCAGCTTGGGGAGCAATCAGCCCCAGCATTTT.

The J gene is TRBJ1-5, the V gene TRBV30, with D unclear. The CDR3 consists of 13 residues. CDR1 and CDR2 (germline): GTSNPN, SVGIG (reference sequence). Trimming stripped 1 base from V and 4 bases from J, with 8 bases between. Written as DNA, the CDR3 is TGTGCCTGGAGTGGGGGTACGAATCAGCCCCAGCATTTT. Translating it yields CAWSGGTNQPQHF.

V gene TRBV4-2 combines with J gene TRBJ2-2, with 14 bases that match TRBD2. This CDR3 is 17 amino acids long. Looked up from germline, CDR1 is LGHNA and CDR2 is YNFKEQ. V lost 4 bases and J lost 7; bases outside the gene matches: 8. The CDR3 DNA sequence: TGTGCCAGCAGCCTTCGACTAGCGGGGGGGCCGGTCGGGGAGCTGTTTTTT. Protein: CASSLRLAGGPVGELFF.

CDR3 loop: CASSHETNRLAGDNEQFF. As DNA, the CDR3 is TGTGCCAGCAGCCATGAGACAAACAGACTAGCGGGGGACAATGAGCAGTTCTTC. V is TRBV3-1 (or the pseudogene TRBV3-2) and J is TRBJ2-1; TRBD2 matches at 12 bases. V was clipped by 3 bases and J by 5 bases; unmatched bases: 11. Per the germline V gene, CDR1 is LGHDT and CDR2 is YNNKEL (reference sequence). This CDR3 comprises 18 residues.

The J gene is TRBJ1-1, the V gene TRBV6-1; D gene uncertain. Germline V gives CDR1 MNHNS, CDR2 SASEGT. The CDR3 is 13 amino acids. The V end lost 0 bases, the J end lost 5 bases, and 7 bases lay between the germline ends. The CDR3 reads CASSEARRTEAFF. The DNA of the CDR3 is TGTGCCAGCAGTGAAGCCAGGCGGACTGAAGCTTTCTTT.

This chain joins TRBV6-1 and TRBJ2-7; 7 nucleotides agree with TRBD1. Germline-derived CDR1 and CDR2 are MNHNS and SASEGT. The CDR3 runs to 15 residues. The V and J ends lost 0 bases and 6 bases, in that order; junction bases with no gene match: 8. The CDR3 loop reads CASSEASGQLFEQYV. CDR3 DNA sequence: TGTGCCAGCAGTGAAGCATCGGGACAGTTGTTCGAGCAGTACGTC.

The V call is TRBV3-1 (or the pseudogene TRBV3-2), the J call TRBJ2-5; D gene ambiguous. The V gene lost 1 base and the J gene lost 2 bases, with 8 bases spanning the gap. Germline CDR1 and CDR2: LGHDT and YNNKEL (reference sequence). The CDR3 runs to 14 residues. The chain's CDR3 is CASSQVHGQETQYF. DNA for the CDR3: TGTGCCAGCAGCCAAGTTCACGGACAAGAGACCCAGTACTTC.

This chain joins TRBV6-1 and TRBJ1-1; 7 nucleotides align to TRBD1. Germline V lookup: CDR1 MNHNS, CDR2 SASEGT. After removal of 2 bases from V and 1 base from J, the junction contained 4 bases not matched to a gene. The CDR3 length is 15 residues. The CDR3 DNA sequence: TGTGCCAGCAGTGAAAACCACAGGGGGAACACTGAAGCTTTCTTT. Translation gives CASSENHRGNTEAFF.

For the CDR3, the DNA is TGTGCCAGTAGTATAAGACAGACCTTGAACACTGAAGCTTTCTTT. Residues: CASSIRQTLNTEAFF. The chain combines TRBV19 with TRBJ1-1, with a possible D match to TRBD1 (5 bases). Looked up from germline, CDR1 is LNHDA and CDR2 is SQIVND (reference sequence). Between the trimmed V and J ends, which lost 2 bases and 0 bases, there was a span of 10 bases. This CDR3 spans 15 amino acids.

The chain has TRBV21-1 and TRBJ2-7; the D call TRBD1 from the table was never checked on the DNA. TRBV21-1 is reported as a pseudogene. The CDR3 is 14 residues long. The CDR3 here is CASSKILAPYEQYV. In DNA, the CDR3 is TGTGCCAGCAGCAAAATTCTGGCCCCCTACGAGCAGTACGTC.

The rearrangement uses TRBV12-5 and TRBJ2-2; 10 nucleotides align to TRBD1. The CDR3 sequence is 16 residues long. Germline V CDR1 and CDR2: LGHNT, FRNRAP. Trimming removed 6 bases from V and 8 bases from J; junction bases left unmatched: 12. The CDR3 here is CASGPRSGTGAGELFF. DNA of the CDR3: TGTGCTAGTGGGCCTAGATCCGGGACAGGGGCTGGGGAGCTGTTTTTT.

The chain has TRBV5-1 and TRBJ1-1; D might be TRBD1 (6 bases). Germline V gene sequence: CDR1 SGHRS, CDR2 YFSETQ. The CDR3 length is 17 residues. V shed 2 bases and J shed 1 base, with 18 bases lying between them. The CDR3 spells CASSFSGVAAENTEAFF. CDR3 in DNA: TGCGCCAGCAGCTTTTCAGGGGTCGCGGCTGAGAACACTGAAGCTTTCTTT.

V usage is TRBV5-1 and J usage is TRBJ1-1, with TRBD1 matching over 8 bases. This CDR3 has 14 residues. Germline CDR1 reads SGHRS; CDR2 reads YFSETQ. Germline trimming cut 7 bases from V and 4 bases from J; bases unmatched to any gene: 9. CDR3 sequence: CASGGQGVGTEAFF. The DNA for the CDR3 is TGCGCCAGCGGAGGACAGGGAGTGGGCACTGAAGCTTTCTTT.